The following is a T cell receptor beta chain sequence with its context. V shed 4 bases and J 3 bases; nucleotides not matched to a gene: 25. The CDR3 runs 20 residues. Germline V gene sequence: CDR1 SGHRS, CDR2 YFSETQ. The data were taken from a study of PD-L1 blockade in urothelial cancer. Across the whole study: T cell content in blood samples showed a median of about 140,000.

TCRdb's table, derived via immunoSEQ multiplex PCR, lists solely in-frame clones and lacks some. The data hold about 21,000 clones, with roughly 90% observed a single time. The chain combines TRBV5-1 with TRBJ2-7; TRBD1 agrees at 7 bases. The TCR sequence derives from a woman aged 60-75 years with urothelial cancer. The sample consisted of PBMCs, taken around atezolizumab (anti-PD-L1) treatment. In DNA form, the CDR3 reads TGCGCCAGCAGCCCGAAGTTTGGGACAGTATCCGGGACAGAGAACTACGAGCAGTACTTC. Its translation: CASSPKFGTVSGTENYEQYF.